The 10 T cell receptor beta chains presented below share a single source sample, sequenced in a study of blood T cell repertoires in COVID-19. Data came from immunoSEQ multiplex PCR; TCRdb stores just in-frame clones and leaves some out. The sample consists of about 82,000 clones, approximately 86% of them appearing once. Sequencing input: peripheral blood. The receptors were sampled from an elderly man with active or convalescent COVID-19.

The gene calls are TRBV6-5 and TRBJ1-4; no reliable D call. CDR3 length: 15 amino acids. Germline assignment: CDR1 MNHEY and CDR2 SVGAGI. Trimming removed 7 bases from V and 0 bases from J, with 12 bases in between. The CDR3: CASILERATNEKLFF. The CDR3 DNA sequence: TGTGCCAGCATCCTCGAGCGAGCAACTAATGAAAAACTGTTTTTT.

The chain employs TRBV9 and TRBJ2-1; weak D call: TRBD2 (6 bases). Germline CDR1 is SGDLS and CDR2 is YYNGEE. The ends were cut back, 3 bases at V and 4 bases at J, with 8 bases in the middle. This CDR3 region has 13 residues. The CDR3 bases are TGTGCCAGCAGCGAGGGACTTTACAATGAGCAGTTCTTC. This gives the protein CASSEGLYNEQFF.

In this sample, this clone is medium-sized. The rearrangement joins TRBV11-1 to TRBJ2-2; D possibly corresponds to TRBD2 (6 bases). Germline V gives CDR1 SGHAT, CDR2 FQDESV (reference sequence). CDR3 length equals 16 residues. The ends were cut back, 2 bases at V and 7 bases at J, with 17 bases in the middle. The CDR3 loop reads CASSLSGLRGLGELFF. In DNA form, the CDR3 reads TGTGCCAGCAGCTTAAGCGGGCTACGCGGGCTCGGGGAGCTGTTTTTT. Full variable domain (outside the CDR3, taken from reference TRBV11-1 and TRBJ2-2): EAEVAQSPRYKITEKSQAVAFWCDPISGHATLYWYRQILGQGPELLVQFQDESVVDDSQLPKDRFSAERLKGVDSTLKIQPAELGDSAMYLCASSLSGLRGLGELFFGEGSRLTVL.

CDR3 amino acids: CASSGLAAPLKETQYF. Here the CDR3 DNA reads TGTGCCAGTAGTGGACTAGCTGCACCATTGAAAGAGACCCAGTACTTC. The rearrangement uses TRBV19 and TRBJ2-5, with TRBD2 identical over 8 bases. V was pared by 5 bases and J by 3 bases, with 11 bases of the junction left unmatched. The CDR3 is 16 residues long. Germline CDR1 reads LNHDA; CDR2 reads SQIVND (reference sequence).

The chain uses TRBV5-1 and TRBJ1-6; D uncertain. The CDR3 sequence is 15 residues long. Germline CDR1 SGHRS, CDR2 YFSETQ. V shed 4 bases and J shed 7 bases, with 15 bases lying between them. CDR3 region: CASSPLASGNSPLHF. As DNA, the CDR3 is TGCGCCAGCAGCCCACTAGCCTCTGGGAATTCACCCCTCCACTTT.

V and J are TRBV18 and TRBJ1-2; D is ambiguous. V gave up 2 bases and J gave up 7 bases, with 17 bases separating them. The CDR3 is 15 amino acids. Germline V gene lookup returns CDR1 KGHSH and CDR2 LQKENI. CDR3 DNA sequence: TGTGCCAGCTCACCAATTCCGGGAGAGGGAAGTGGCTACACCTTC. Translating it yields CASSPIPGEGSGYTF.

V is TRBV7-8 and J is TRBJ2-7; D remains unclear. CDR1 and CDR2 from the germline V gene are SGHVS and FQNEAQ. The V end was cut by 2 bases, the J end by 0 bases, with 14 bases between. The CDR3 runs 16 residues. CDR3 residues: CASSLYSATVSYEQYV. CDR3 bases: TGTGCCAGCAGCTTATACTCCGCTACCGTCTCCTACGAGCAGTACGTC.

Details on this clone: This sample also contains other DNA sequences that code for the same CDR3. This CDR3 reads CASSLAGNTEAFF. The CDR3 DNA follows: TGCGCCAGCAGCTTGGCGGGGAACACTGAAGCTTTCTTT. V gene TRBV5-1 combines with J gene TRBJ1-1; D is undetermined. This CDR3 is 13 amino acids long. Per the germline V gene, CDR1 is SGHRS and CDR2 is YFSETQ. The ends were cut back, 0 bases at V and 1 base at J, with 4 bases in the middle.

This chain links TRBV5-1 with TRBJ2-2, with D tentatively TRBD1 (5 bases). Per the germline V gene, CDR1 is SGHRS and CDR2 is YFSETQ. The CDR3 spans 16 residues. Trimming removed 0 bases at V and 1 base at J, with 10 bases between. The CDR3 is CASSLAGRVNTGELFF. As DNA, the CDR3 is TGCGCCAGCAGCTTGGCCGGCAGGGTGAACACCGGGGAGCTGTTTTTT.

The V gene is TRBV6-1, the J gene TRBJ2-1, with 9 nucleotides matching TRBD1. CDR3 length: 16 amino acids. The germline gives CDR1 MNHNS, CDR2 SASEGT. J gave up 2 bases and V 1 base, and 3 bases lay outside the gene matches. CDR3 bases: TGTGCCAGCAGTGAAGGGACAGGGGAGGCCTACAATGAGCAGTTCTTC. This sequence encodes CASSEGTGEAYNEQFF.